This entry lists 12 T cell receptor beta chains sequenced from one sample in a study of blood T cell repertoires in COVID-19. TCRdb's table, derived via immunoSEQ multiplex PCR, lists solely in-frame clones and lacks some. The top ten hold around 43% of the sample, which has tens of thousands of clones, 75% to 80% seen once. The sequencing input was peripheral blood. Every receptor here comes from a man aged 70-80 years with active or convalescent COVID-19.

This chain connects TRBV9 to TRBJ2-5; 16 bases map to TRBD2. The CDR3 contains 19 residues. V dropped 3 bases and J dropped 4; count of bases not matched to a gene: 12. In germline, CDR1 is SGDLS, CDR2 YYNGEE. CDR3 amino acids: CASSAPGGLAGGGGETQYF. The CDR3, as DNA: TGTGCCAGCAGCGCCCCAGGGGGACTAGCGGGAGGGGGGGGAGAGACCCAGTACTTC.

The V call is TRBV11-2, the J call TRBJ1-3; D may be TRBD1 (6 bases). The CDR3 loop spans 17 amino acids. Germline values: CDR1 SGHAT, CDR2 FQNNGV. With 3 bases removed from V and 0 bases from J, the gap between germline ends came to 15 bases. The CDR3 DNA is TGTGCCAGCAGCTTTTACCAAGGACAGACCTCTGGAAACACCATATATTTT. It encodes CASSFYQGQTSGNTIYF.

This CDR3 is CASSRSGQDPIYGYTF. The CDR3 DNA sequence: TGTGCCAGCAGCAGATCAGGACAGGACCCAATCTATGGCTACACCTTC. The chain couples TRBV9 to TRBJ1-2; TRBD1 matches 7 bases. Germline values: CDR1 SGDLS, CDR2 YYNGEE. The CDR3 is 16 amino acids. V was clipped by 4 bases and J by 4 bases; unmatched bases: 13.

The rearrangement links TRBV6-2 or TRBV6-3 to TRBJ1-5; 12 nucleotides align to TRBD1. The CDR3 has 16 amino acids. CDR1 is MNHEY and CDR2 is SVGEGT in the germline V gene. V lost 4 bases and J lost 1; bases outside the gene matches: 2. CDR3 bases: TGTGCCAGCAGTTGGGACAGGGGGCCAAGCAATCAGCCCCAGCATTTT. Translated: CASSWDRGPSNQPQHF.

This chain uses TRBV14 with TRBJ1-1, with unresolved D. The V and J ends lost 5 bases and 0 bases respectively, with 13 bases between them. Germline V gene lookup returns CDR1 SGHDN and CDR2 FVKESK. The CDR3 has 15 residues. In DNA, the CDR3 is TGTGCCAGCAGCGGACTGAGAAGTTTGAACACTGAAGCTTTCTTT. Amino acids: CASSGLRSLNTEAFF.

V is TRBV5-1 and J is TRBJ1-1, with D possibly being TRBD1 (6 bases). The germline gives CDR1 SGHRS, CDR2 YFSETQ. The germline V and J ends were trimmed by 4 bases and 1 base, with 14 bases remaining between them. The CDR3 is 15 amino acids. The CDR3 sequence: CASSRIQGTNTEAFF. CDR3 bases: TGCGCCAGCAGCCGAATACAGGGTACGAACACTGAAGCTTTCTTT.

The chain has TRBV19 and TRBJ2-1; TRBD2 is a possible D gene (5 bases). The V gene's germline CDR1 is LNHDA and CDR2 SQIVND (reference sequence). V was trimmed by 5 bases and J by 8 bases, leaving 10 bases between them. The CDR3 loop spans 12 amino acids. Here the CDR3 DNA reads TGTGCCAGTAGTTGGGTCGGGGATGAGCAGTTCTTC. Translating it yields CASSWVGDEQFF.

The CDR3: CASGGTGSGQPQHF. The CDR3 nucleotides are TGTGCCAGCGGGGGGACAGGGTCAGGTCAGCCCCAGCATTTT. The rearrangement links TRBV19 to TRBJ1-5, with 9 bases matching TRBD1. The CDR3 loop spans 14 amino acids. The ends lost 9 bases at V and 6 bases at J; junction bases unmatched: 9. Germline-derived CDR1 and CDR2 are LNHDA and SQIVND (reference sequence).

CDR3 in amino acids: CASSLGLNTEAFF. The CDR3 DNA reads as TGTGCCAGCAGTTTAGGGCTGAACACTGAAGCTTTCTTT. The chain couples TRBV12-3 or TRBV12-4 to TRBJ1-1; D unclear. The CDR3 spans 13 residues. Deletions cut 1 base from V and 0 bases from J, with 3 bases between.

The chain carries TRBV6-5 and TRBJ2-7; D may be TRBD2 (5 bases). There are 12 residues in the CDR3. The V gene lost 5 bases and the J gene lost 3 bases, with 8 bases spanning the gap. CDR1 is MNHEY, CDR2 SVGAGI, per germline. The CDR3 region has the DNA TGTGCCAGCAGTAGGGCGGGCTACGAGCAGTACTTC. The encoded protein is CASSRAGYEQYF.

The chain uses TRBV9 and TRBJ2-7; 10 bases match TRBD2. V lost 0 bases, J lost 6 bases, and 6 bases stayed unmatched. Germline CDR1 and CDR2: SGDLS and YYNGEE. CDR3 length: 15 amino acids. Written as DNA, the CDR3 is TGTGCCAGCAGCGTAGGGGGGACTAGCGTCGGCGAGCAGTACTTC. Its translation is CASSVGGTSVGEQYF. The complete variable domain, with remaining parts taken from reference TRBV9 and TRBJ2-7, reads DSGVTQTPKHLITATGQRVTLRCSPRSGDLSVYWYQQSLDQGLQFLIQYYNGEERAKGNILERFSAQQFPDLHSELNLSSLELGDSALYFCASSVGGTSVGEQYFGPGTRLTVT.

The chain recombines TRBV2 with TRBJ2-3; 8 bases are shared with TRBD1. CDR1 is SNHLY, CDR2 FYNNEI, per germline. V was pared by 5 bases and J by 3 bases, with 10 bases of the junction left unmatched. CDR3 length: 16 amino acids. The CDR3 DNA reads as TGTGCCAGCAGTTTTTTGACAGGGGCAGGGACAGATACGCAGTATTTT. Translation gives CASSFLTGAGTDTQYF.